The next 20 T cell receptor beta chains were all read from a single sample in a study of immune evolution from preneoplasia to lung adenocarcinoma. The data were produced by immunoSEQ multiplex PCR, yet TCRdb's version contains in-frame clones alone and is incomplete. The repertoire includes a few thousand clones, roughly 85% of them detected once, and 7.5% to 9.5% sits in the top ten. The sample comprised FFPE adjacent normal lung tissue. The source of these receptors is a person in their 70s with lung adenocarcinoma.

This rearrangement joins TRBV9 to TRBJ2-7, with D possibly matching TRBD2 (6 bases). Germline lookup yields CDR1 SGDLS and CDR2 YYNGEE. Trimming took 2 bases from V and 7 from J, leaving 22 bases between them. CDR3 length: 16 residues. DNA of the CDR3: TGTGCCAGCAGCGTTGGATCCGGGGGACCGATTTCGGAGCAGTACTTC. Translation: CASSVGSGGPISEQYF.

This chain joins TRBV5-1 and TRBJ2-7; TRBD1 aligns across 8 bases. CDR1 and CDR2 from the germline V gene are SGHRS and YFSETQ. The CDR3 spans 15 residues. Trimming removed 0 bases from V and 0 bases from J; junction bases left unmatched: 2. CDR3 loop: CASSLGTGSSYEQYF. In DNA, the CDR3 is TGCGCCAGCAGCTTGGGGACAGGGAGCTCCTACGAGCAGTACTTC.

The chain carries TRBV7-6 and TRBJ1-4; 7 bases line up with TRBD1. After removal of 0 bases from V and 8 bases from J, the junction contained 3 bases not matched to a gene. Germline CDR1 reads SGHVS; CDR2 reads FNYEAQ. The CDR3 has 14 residues. The CDR3 DNA follows: TGTGCCAGCAGCTTAGCCGACAGGGCCGAAAAACTGTTTTTT. Protein sequence: CASSLADRAEKLFF.

The genes are TRBV29-1 and TRBJ2-7; D might be TRBD1 or TRBD2, each matching 5 bases. Deletions cut 7 bases from V and 3 bases from J, with 13 bases between. The CDR3 totals 12 residues. Germline V lookup: CDR1 SQVTM, CDR2 ANQGSEA. In DNA form, the CDR3 reads TGCAGCGGGGGGTTCAGCGACTACGAGCAGTACTTC. It yields the protein CSGGFSDYEQYF.

The chain joins TRBV30 to TRBJ1-1, with a tentative D call TRBD1 (5 bases). The V end lost 0 bases, the J end lost 7 bases, and 15 bases lay between the germline ends. Germline CDR1 is GTSNPN and CDR2 is SVGIG (reference sequence). The CDR3 covers 14 residues. The CDR3 protein is CAWSVSGIWGEAFF. In DNA, the CDR3 is TGTGCCTGGAGTGTCTCAGGGATCTGGGGTGAAGCTTTCTTT.

The chain couples TRBV30 to TRBJ2-4, with D uncertain. Germline loops: CDR1 GTSNPN, CDR2 SVGIG (reference sequence). V was trimmed by 3 bases and J by 7 bases, leaving 10 bases between them. The CDR3 spans 12 residues. CDR3 in amino acids: CAWRGMENIQYF. In DNA, the CDR3 is TGTGCCTGGAGGGGGATGGAGAACATTCAGTACTTC.

The chain employs TRBV5-1 and TRBJ1-4; TRBD1 might be the D (6 bases). Germline V gene lookup returns CDR1 SGHRS and CDR2 YFSETQ. The CDR3 has 15 residues. Trimming stripped 4 bases from V and 6 bases from J, with 16 bases between. The CDR3 region has the DNA TGCGCCAGCAGCCTGTCCGGGACATCGGATGAAAAACTGTTTTTT. As protein: CASSLSGTSDEKLFF.

The table lists this clone with a few counts. V is TRBV5-4 and J is TRBJ2-5; weak D call: TRBD1 (5 bases). The CDR3 has 13 amino acids. The germline CDR1 and CDR2 sequences are SGHNT and YYREEE (reference sequence). V lost 0 bases and J lost 3, with 6 bases in between. For the CDR3, the DNA is TGTGCCAGCAGCTTGGTCAGGGAAGAGACCCAGTACTTC. Its translation: CASSLVREETQYF.

V is TRBV29-1 and J is TRBJ2-5; D could derive from TRBD1 or TRBD2 (5 bases each). Trimming took off 4 bases at V and 0 bases at J, with 18 bases between the two ends. In germline, CDR1 is SQVTM, CDR2 ANQGSEA. This CDR3 is built from 16 residues. DNA for the CDR3: TGCAGCGTTGTCCCTACAGTGGGGGTTTACCAAGAGACCCAGTACTTC. Translation: CSVVPTVGVYQETQYF.

This clone was seen only once. The chain couples TRBV4-2 to TRBJ2-3, with TRBD2 matching over 11 bases. CDR1 is LGHNA and CDR2 is YNFKEQ in the germline V gene. With V trimmed by 3 bases and J by 3 bases, 2 bases remained unmatched. The CDR3 runs to 15 residues. The CDR3 coding sequence is TGTGCCAGCAGCCAGGGACTAGCGGTTACAGATACGCAGTATTTT. It codes for CASSQGLAVTDTQYF.

The chain recombines TRBV28 with TRBJ2-5, with D possibly matching TRBD1 (5 bases). CDR3 length equals 14 residues. V lost 7 bases and J lost 5, with 17 bases in between. The germline gives CDR1 MDHEN, CDR2 SYDVKM. Written as DNA, the CDR3 is TGTGCCAGCACCCCAGGGCAGTATTGGGAGACCCAGTACTTC. Translation: CASTPGQYWETQYF.

This rearrangement joins TRBV2 to TRBJ1-1; D is unclear. Germline CDR1 SNHLY, CDR2 FYNNEI. The V end lost 2 bases, the J end lost 8 bases, and 6 bases lay between the germline ends. The CDR3 is made up of 11 amino acids. CDR3 region: CASSETWEAFF. CDR3 DNA: TGTGCCAGCAGTGAAACTTGGGAAGCTTTCTTT.

V is TRBV30 and J is TRBJ1-1, with 7 bases matching TRBD1. From germline, CDR1 is GTSNPN and CDR2 SVGIG (reference sequence). V lost 7 bases to trimming and J lost 7 bases; unmatched junction nucleotides: 9. This CDR3 is built from 12 residues. CDR3 residues: CAYSGGGLEAFF. In DNA form, the CDR3 reads TGTGCCTATTCAGGGGGTGGTCTTGAAGCTTTCTTT.

The CDR3 nucleotides are TGTGCCAGCAGTTCGGGGACAGGGGGGTACGAGCAGTACTTC. This gives the protein CASSSGTGGYEQYF. The genes are TRBV6-5 and TRBJ2-7; 11 positions match TRBD1. Germline lookup yields CDR1 MNHEY and CDR2 SVGAGI. V lost 4 bases and J lost 4; bases outside the gene matches: 3. The length of the CDR3 is 14 residues.

V usage is TRBV5-1 and J usage is TRBJ2-5, with D tentatively TRBD1 (6 bases). This CDR3 comprises 11 residues. From germline, CDR1 is SGHRS and CDR2 YFSETQ. V was shortened by 9 bases and J by 8 bases, with 14 bases between the two germline ends. In DNA form, the CDR3 reads TGCGCCAACATGCAACAGGGCACCCAGTACTTC. It specifies CANMQQGTQYF.

This sequence joins TRBV11-1 and TRBJ2-7, with 8 bases fitting TRBD1. The CDR3 runs 14 residues. V was clipped by 5 bases and J by 3 bases; unmatched bases: 6. The germline CDR1 and CDR2 sequences are SGHAT and FQDESV (reference sequence). CDR3 region: CASSPGRGLYEQYF. Written as DNA, the CDR3 is TGTGCCAGCAGCCCCGGCAGGGGGCTCTACGAGCAGTACTTC. The variable domain in full, with the rest retrieved from reference TRBV11-1 and TRBJ2-7, is EAEVAQSPRYKITEKSQAVAFWCDPISGHATLYWYRQILGQGPELLVQFQDESVVDDSQLPKDRFSAERLKGVDSTLKIQPAELGDSAMYLCASSPGRGLYEQYFGPGTRLTVT.

The chain carries TRBV9 and TRBJ1-2; weak D call: TRBD1 (5 bases). There are 14 residues in the CDR3. The V end lost 2 bases, the J end lost 2 bases, and 10 bases lay between the germline ends. CDR1 is SGDLS and CDR2 is YYNGEE in the germline V gene. DNA for the CDR3: TGTGCCAGCAGCGTCGGCCAGGGCAACTATGGCTACACCTTC. Its protein is CASSVGQGNYGYTF.

The chain couples TRBV6-5 to TRBJ2-2; possible D gene TRBD2, 5 bases. The germline gives CDR1 MNHEY, CDR2 SVGAGI. V was shortened by 6 bases and J by 7 bases, with 15 bases between the two germline ends. CDR3 length: 14 amino acids. The CDR3 protein is CASSRTFRGGELFF. For the CDR3, the DNA is TGTGCCAGCAGCCGAACCTTTCGGGGCGGGGAGCTGTTTTTT.

This chain links TRBV11-2 with TRBJ2-2; D is uncertain. Germline CDR1 is SGHAT and CDR2 is FQNNGV. This CDR3 region has 15 residues. The ends were cut back, 6 bases at V and 3 bases at J, with 14 bases in the middle. CDR3 protein: CASRKRVDYTGELFF. The CDR3 nucleotides read TGTGCCAGCAGAAAAAGGGTCGACTACACCGGGGAGCTGTTTTTT.

The chain combines TRBV2 with TRBJ2-7; a possible D gene is TRBD1 (5 bases). V dropped 6 bases and J dropped 3 bases, with 12 bases sitting between them. CDR1 is SNHLY and CDR2 is FYNNEI in the germline V gene. The CDR3 runs 13 residues. The CDR3 DNA reads TGTGCCAGCAGGGGGCGCGGTTTCTACGAGCAGTACTTC. It is translated as CASRGRGFYEQYF.